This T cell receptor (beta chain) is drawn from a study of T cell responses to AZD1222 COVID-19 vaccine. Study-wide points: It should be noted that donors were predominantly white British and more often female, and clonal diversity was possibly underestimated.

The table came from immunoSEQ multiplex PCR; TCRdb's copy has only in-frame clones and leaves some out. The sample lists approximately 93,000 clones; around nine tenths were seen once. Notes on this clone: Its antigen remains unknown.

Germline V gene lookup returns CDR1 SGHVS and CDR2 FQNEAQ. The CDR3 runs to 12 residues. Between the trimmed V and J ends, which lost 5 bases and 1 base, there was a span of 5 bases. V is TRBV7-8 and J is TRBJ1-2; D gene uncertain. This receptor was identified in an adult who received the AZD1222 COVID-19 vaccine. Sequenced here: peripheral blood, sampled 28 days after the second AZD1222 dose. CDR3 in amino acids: CASSASNYGYTF. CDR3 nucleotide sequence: TGTGCCAGCAGCGCAAGTAACTATGGCTACACCTTC.